A selection of T cell receptor beta chains follows, all from one sample in a study of T cells in Graves' hyperthyroidism and ophthalmopathy. MiXCR was run by TCRdb on the multiplex PCR reads, yielding one entry per CDR3 protein. The sample records under 350,000 distinct CDR3 sequences, roughly 18% being singletons. The sample was blood. The receptor source for this set is a woman aged 50 to 60 with Graves' hyperthyroidism. The CDR3 runs from the conserved cysteine through the conserved F or W. D genes are given only for firm matches. Only part of the rows carry a size: once, few, many, or a class if the clone is expanded.

cdr3_nt cdr3_aa d_call j_call v_call clone_size
TGTGCCAGCAGCGTAGCCCCGATGAACAATGAGCAGTTCTTC CASSVAPMNNEQFF . TRBJ2-1 TRBV9 few
TGTGCCAGCAGCTCGCCCCTAGCGGGGGGGCTGGATGAGCAGTTCTTC CASSSPLAGGLDEQFF TRBD2 TRBJ2-1 TRBV12-3/TRBV12-4 many
TGTGCCAGCAGCTCCCCGCGGGGAAACAATGAGCAGTTCTTC CASSSPRGNNEQFF . TRBJ2-1 TRBV7-3 few
TGTGCCAGAGAGATAATGAACACTGAAGCTTTCTTT CAREIMNTEAFF . TRBJ1-1 TRBV2 few
TGCAGTGCCAAAGCCGGGACGCACTACGAGCAGTACTTC CSAKAGTHYEQYF . TRBJ2-7 TRBV20-1 .
TGTGCCTGGAAAGGTTGGGGCGATACCTACGAGCAGTACTTC CAWKGWGDTYEQYF . TRBJ2-7 TRBV30 .
TGCAGTGCTAGAGAACAGGGAAACACTGAAGCTTTCTTT CSAREQGNTEAFF . TRBJ1-1 TRBV20-1 .
TGCGCCAGCAGCCAAGATGAAGGGGGATCGGAGACCCAGTACTTC CASSQDEGGSETQYF . TRBJ2-5 TRBV4-1 .
TGTGCCAGCAGTGAAGCGTTCGGGCTGAACTATGGCTACACCTTC CASSEAFGLNYGYTF . TRBJ1-2 TRBV6-1 few
TGTGCCAGTAGTGAGAGGACGTCAGCGATCTCTGGGGCCAACGTCCTGACTTTC CASSERTSAISGANVLTF . TRBJ2-6 TRBV19 .
TGTGCCAGCAGTCTAACAGGGGTCGGTAATGAAAAACTGTTTTTT CASSLTGVGNEKLFF TRBD1 TRBJ1-4 TRBV12-3/TRBV12-4 .
TGCGCCAGCAGCCCCTCGGCTTTCGGGGGCAATGAGCAGTTCTTC CASSPSAFGGNEQFF . TRBJ2-1 TRBV4-1 .
TGTGCCAGCAGCTTAGGGCCTCTAAACGGAGAGCAGTTCTTC CASSLGPLNGEQFF . TRBJ2-1 TRBV7-8 .
TGTGCCAGCCGACGAGGGACAGGGGATGGCTACATCTTC CASRRGTGDGYIF TRBD1 TRBJ1-2 TRBV7-3 few
TGTGCCAGCAGCTTCAGCGGGAGGGCCTCCTACGAGCAGTACTTC CASSFSGRASYEQYF TRBD2 TRBJ2-7 TRBV13 many
TGTGCCAGCAGTTCCCCGGGGGCGGCTGGAAACACCATATATTTT CASSSPGAAGNTIYF . TRBJ1-3 TRBV12-3/TRBV12-4 few
TGTGCCATCAGTGAGTCGGAAGGGGGCTTCTACGAGCAGTACTTC CAISESEGGFYEQYF TRBD1 TRBJ2-7 TRBV10-3 many
TGCAGTGCTAGAGATCGGTTTTGGGGGTTGAGGGAGACCCAGTACTTC CSARDRFWGLRETQYF . TRBJ2-5 TRBV20-1 few
TGTGCCAGCAGCTTAGTCCCCGATACGCAGTATTTT CASSLVPDTQYF . TRBJ2-3 TRBV11-3 many
TGCAGTGCTAGAGAAGCGAAGGGGGCGGCCAAAAACATTCAGTACTTC CSAREAKGAAKNIQYF TRBD1 TRBJ2-4 TRBV20-1 many
TGTGCCAGCAGGACAATTGAAGCTTTCTTT CASRTIEAFF . TRBJ1-1 TRBV7-9 many
TGTGCCAGCGCCGTCGCAGCGGGAGTTCGGAATGAGCAGTTCTTC CASAVAAGVRNEQFF TRBD2 TRBJ2-1 TRBV2 many